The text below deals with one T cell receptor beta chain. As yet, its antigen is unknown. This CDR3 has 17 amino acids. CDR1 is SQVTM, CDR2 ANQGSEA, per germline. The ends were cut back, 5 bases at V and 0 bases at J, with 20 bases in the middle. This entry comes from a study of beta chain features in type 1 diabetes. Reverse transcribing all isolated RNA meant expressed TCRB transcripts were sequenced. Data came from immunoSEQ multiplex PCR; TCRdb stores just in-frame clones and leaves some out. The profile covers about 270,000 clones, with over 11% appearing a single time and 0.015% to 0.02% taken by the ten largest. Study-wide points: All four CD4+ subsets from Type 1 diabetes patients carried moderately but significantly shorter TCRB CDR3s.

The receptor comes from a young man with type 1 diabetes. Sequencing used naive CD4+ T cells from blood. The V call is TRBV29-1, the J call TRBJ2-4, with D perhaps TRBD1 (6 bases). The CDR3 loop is CSVLTGSGAVAKNIQYF. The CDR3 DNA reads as TGCAGCGTTCTGACAGGATCTGGGGCCGTAGCCAAAAACATTCAGTACTTC.